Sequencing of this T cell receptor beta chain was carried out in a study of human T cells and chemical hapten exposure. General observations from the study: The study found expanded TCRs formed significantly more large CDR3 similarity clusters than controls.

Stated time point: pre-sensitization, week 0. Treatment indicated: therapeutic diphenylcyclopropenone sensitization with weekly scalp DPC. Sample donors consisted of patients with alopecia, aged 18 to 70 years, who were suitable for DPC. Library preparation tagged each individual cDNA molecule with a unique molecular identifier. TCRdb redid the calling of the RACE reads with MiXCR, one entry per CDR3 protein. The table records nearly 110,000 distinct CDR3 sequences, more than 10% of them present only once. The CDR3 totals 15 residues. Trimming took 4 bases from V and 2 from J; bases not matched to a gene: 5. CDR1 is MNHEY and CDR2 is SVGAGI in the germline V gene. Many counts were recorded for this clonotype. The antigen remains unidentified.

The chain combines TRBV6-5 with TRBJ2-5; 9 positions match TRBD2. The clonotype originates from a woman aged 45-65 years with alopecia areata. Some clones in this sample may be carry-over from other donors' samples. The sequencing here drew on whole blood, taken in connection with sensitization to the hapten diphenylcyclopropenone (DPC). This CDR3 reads CASSFTSGQQETQYF. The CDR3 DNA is TGTGCCAGCAGTTTCACTAGCGGGCAACAAGAGACCCAGTACTTC.